Below, 25 T cell receptor beta chains from the same sample are listed, as sequenced in a study of radiation and T cells in renal cell carcinoma. As to time point: blood 2 weeks post-SBRT. Treatment: 15 Gy SBRT to primary tumor, nephrectomy 4 weeks later. The assay was immunoSEQ multiplex PCR, and TCRdb's table has in-frame clones only and misses some. The sample has roughly 140,000 clones, 80% to 90% seen once. This sample comprised blood, obtained from a patient whose treatment included radiotherapy and nephrectomy. These receptors were taken from a woman in her fifties or sixties with renal cell carcinoma.

The sample holds one count of this clone. The genes are TRBV19 and TRBJ2-1, with 8 bases fitting TRBD1. Per the germline V gene, CDR1 is LNHDA and CDR2 is SQIVND (reference sequence). The junction had 13 bases not matched to a gene; V was cut back by 6 bases and J by 6 bases. The CDR3 has 16 amino acids. The CDR3 sequence: CASSPQGTGRSNEQFF. The CDR3 bases are TGTGCCAGTAGCCCCCAAGGGACAGGCCGCTCCAATGAGCAGTTCTTC.

The rearrangement links TRBV19 to TRBJ1-4, with D unresolved. Trimming left V 5 bases short and J 5 bases short, with 15 bases between. CDR1 and CDR2 from the germline V gene are LNHDA and SQIVND (reference sequence). This CDR3 region has 15 residues. The CDR3 loop reads CASSPSTRGNEKLFF. The CDR3 DNA sequence: TGTGCCAGTAGTCCTTCCACCAGAGGGAATGAAAAACTGTTTTTT.

J is TRBJ2-5 and V is TRBV5-1; no clear D gene. V was pared by 4 bases and J by 0 bases, with 10 bases between. This CDR3 has 14 amino acids. Germline CDR1 and CDR2: SGHRS and YFSETQ. DNA of the CDR3: TGCGCCAGCAGCCTGGCAGCGTACCAAGAGACCCAGTACTTC. Translating it yields CASSLAAYQETQYF.

This clone was detected once. This chain connects TRBV29-1 to TRBJ1-2; possibly TRBD1 for D (5 bases). The CDR3 has 14 residues. V lost 3 bases, J lost 2 bases, and 13 bases lay in between. From germline, CDR1 is SQVTM and CDR2 ANQGSEA. The CDR3, as DNA: TGCAGCGTTGAGAGACAGTTAATGAACTATGGCTACACCTTC. It encodes CSVERQLMNYGYTF. The entire variable domain, with the rest obtained from reference TRBV29-1 and TRBJ1-2, is as follows: SAVISQKPSRDICQRGTSLTIQCQVDSQVTMMFWYRQQPGQSLTLIATANQGSEATYESGFVIDKFPISRPNLTFSTLTVSNMSPEDSSIYLCSVERQLMNYGYTFGSGTRLTVV.

V gene TRBV11-3 combines with J gene TRBJ2-1; 10 bases are a match to TRBD1. Trimming at V came to 5 bases and at J to 2 bases, leaving 6 bases not matched to a gene. CDR3 length: 16 residues. The V gene's germline CDR1 is SGHNT and CDR2 YENEEA. Here the CDR3 reads CASSTGQGIPYNEQFF. The DNA of the CDR3 is TGTGCCAGCAGCACGGGACAGGGGATTCCCTACAATGAGCAGTTCTTC.

The chain couples TRBV9 to TRBJ2-1; 13 bases agree with TRBD2. The CDR3 has 16 amino acids. V trimming: 3 bases; J trimming: 8 bases; junction bases outside the gene matches: 8. Germline V gives CDR1 SGDLS, CDR2 YYNGEE. The CDR3 DNA reads as TGTGCCAGCAGCGCCTCGACTAGCGGGGGGAGGGATGAGCAGTTCTTC. As protein: CASSASTSGGRDEQFF.

The V gene is TRBV5-5, the J gene TRBJ2-5, with 10 bases that match TRBD2. Germline V gene data show CDR1 as SGHKS and CDR2 as YYEKEE (reference sequence). V was pared by 2 bases and J by 3 bases, with 10 bases of the junction left unmatched. The CDR3 totals 17 residues. The CDR3 nucleotides read TGTGCCAGCAGCTTCATGGTGGTAGCGGGGGGTAAAGAGACCCAGTACTTC. Its protein is CASSFMVVAGGKETQYF.

The chain joins TRBV6-1 to TRBJ1-6, with D hard to call. V gave up 5 bases and J gave up 2 bases, with 7 bases separating them. This CDR3 has 14 residues. Germline loops: CDR1 MNHNS, CDR2 SASEGT. CDR3 sequence reads: CASSIPTYNSPLHF. Here the CDR3 DNA reads TGTGCCAGCAGTATACCGACCTATAATTCACCCCTCCACTTT.

CDR3 in DNA: TGCGCCAGCAGCCAAGGGACTACCGACACCGGGGAGCTGTTTTTT. Translation: CASSQGTTDTGELFF. This chain joins TRBV4-1 and TRBJ2-2; D might be TRBD2 (6 bases). This CDR3 spans 15 amino acids. Germline CDR1 is MGHRA and CDR2 is YSYEKL. The V and J ends lost 1 base and 3 bases respectively, with 9 bases between them.

The chain carries TRBV6-1 and TRBJ1-3, with D tentatively TRBD1 (5 bases). The CDR3 is 15 residues long. Germline V lookup: CDR1 MNHNS, CDR2 SASEGT. V lost 2 bases and J lost 4, with 12 bases in between. CDR3 in DNA: TGTGCCAGCAGTGAATCCCGGGACTTCGGAAACACCATATATTTT. Its protein is CASSESRDFGNTIYF.

The rearrangement joins TRBV5-1 to TRBJ2-5; perhaps TRBD1 as D (5 bases). The germline V gene has CDR1 SGHRS and CDR2 YFSETQ. The CDR3 has 14 amino acids. Trimming took 0 bases from V and 2 from J, leaving 8 bases between them. CDR3 nucleotides: TGCGCCAGCAGCTTGGTGCCAGGGCAAGAGACCCAGTACTTC. Amino acid sequence: CASSLVPGQETQYF.

V and J are TRBV7-8 and TRBJ1-3; perhaps TRBD1 as D (6 bases). Germline V CDR1 and CDR2: SGHVS, FQNEAQ. CDR3 length: 16 residues. V was trimmed by 1 base and J by 2 bases, leaving 12 bases between them. The CDR3 DNA reads as TGTGCCAGCAGCTTAGTTGCGGGGGGCACTGGAAACACCATATATTTT. This sequence encodes CASSLVAGGTGNTIYF. Together with reference TRBV7-8 and TRBJ1-3, the CDR3 gives the full variable domain: GAGVSQSPRYKVAKRGQDVALRCDPISGHVSLFWYQQALGQGPEFLTYFQNEAQLDKSGLPSDRFFAERPEGSVSTLKIQRTQQEDSAVYLCASSLVAGGTGNTIYFGEGSWLTVV.

The chain links TRBV12-5 to TRBJ2-3; 9 nucleotides align to TRBD2. CDR1 LGHNT and CDR2 FRNRAP come from the germline V gene. CDR3 size: 17 residues. Trimming cost V 4 bases and J 3 bases; bases outside gene matches: 11. The CDR3 loop is CASGWTAGGRWTDTQYF. The CDR3 DNA follows: TGTGCTAGTGGTTGGACGGCGGGGGGGCGTTGGACAGATACGCAGTATTTT.

The chain recombines TRBV19 with TRBJ1-1, with D possibly being TRBD1 (6 bases). V was trimmed by 0 bases and J by 7 bases, leaving 18 bases between them. The germline CDR1 and CDR2 sequences are LNHDA and SQIVND (reference sequence). The CDR3 has 16 amino acids. The CDR3 nucleotides read TGTGCCAGTAGTATAGATTTCCGGGGGCGAAGGAATGAAGCTTTCTTT. As protein: CASSIDFRGRRNEAFF.

V gene TRBV6-1 combines with J gene TRBJ1-1, with D perhaps TRBD1 (6 bases). The CDR3 totals 15 residues. Trimming removed 2 bases at V and 6 bases at J, with 16 bases between. In germline, CDR1 is MNHNS, CDR2 SASEGT. CDR3 coding DNA: TGTGCCAGCAGTGAATGGGGCAGGGGTAGGTCTGAAGCTTTCTTT. Protein product: CASSEWGRGRSEAFF.

J is TRBJ1-3 and V is TRBV6-1; a weak D match, TRBD1 (6 bases). CDR1 and CDR2 (germline): MNHNS, SASEGT. The CDR3 is made up of 14 amino acids. The V gene lost 6 bases and the J gene lost 8 bases, with 17 bases spanning the gap. CDR3 coding DNA: TGTGCCAGCAGCTTACAGGGAGGGGAATACACCATATATTTT. It codes for CASSLQGGEYTIYF.

The V call is TRBV5-1, the J call TRBJ1-1; no definite D call. CDR1 and CDR2 from the germline V gene are SGHRS and YFSETQ. The CDR3 length is 15 residues. Trimming shortened V by 0 bases and J by 5 bases, and 14 bases separated the two germline ends. In DNA, the CDR3 is TGCGCCAGCAGCTTGGAGGGAGGGTACTTTACTGAAGCTTTCTTT. Its protein is CASSLEGGYFTEAFF.

This chain connects TRBV4-3 to TRBJ2-3; 7 bases align to TRBD1. The CDR3 runs 13 residues. The germline V gene encodes CDR1 LGHNA and CDR2 YSLEER. The V and J ends lost 1 base and 6 bases, in that order; junction bases with no gene match: 1. The CDR3 coding sequence is TGCGCCAGCAGCCAAGCCAGGGGGGATACGCAGTATTTT. It translates to CASSQARGDTQYF.

The V call is TRBV9, the J call TRBJ2-1, with TRBD1 identical over 9 bases. J lost 5 bases, V lost 6 bases, and 3 bases had no gene match. The germline gives CDR1 SGDLS, CDR2 YYNGEE. The CDR3 extends over 13 amino acids. Here the CDR3 DNA reads TGTGCCAGCACGGGACAGGGAGACAATGAGCAGTTCTTC. It yields the protein CASTGQGDNEQFF.

This clone was seen more than once but under ten times. This rearrangement joins TRBV6-5 to TRBJ1-1, with D unclear. Trimming stripped 0 bases from V and 1 base from J, with 12 bases between. The CDR3 runs to 16 residues. Germline CDR1 reads MNHEY; CDR2 reads SVGAGI. The CDR3 DNA reads as TGTGCCAGCAGTTACTCGATCACACTAACGAACACTGAAGCTTTCTTT. This sequence encodes CASSYSITLTNTEAFF.

The chain joins TRBV18 to TRBJ1-1; D is perhaps TRBD1 (5 bases). Germline V CDR1 and CDR2: KGHSH, LQKENI. The CDR3 contains 16 residues. Trimming removed 2 bases at V and 1 base at J, with 14 bases between. The CDR3 spells CASSPTIDSTNTEAFF. CDR3 coding DNA: TGTGCCAGCTCACCAACTATCGACAGCACGAACACTGAAGCTTTCTTT.

The chain uses TRBV9 and TRBJ2-1; TRBD1 agrees at 9 bases. The J segment lost 0 bases and the V segment lost 3 bases, leaving 4 bases of the junction unmatched. The germline CDR1 and CDR2 sequences are SGDLS and YYNGEE. The CDR3 is 16 amino acids. CDR3 amino acids: CASSAGTGRSYNEQFF. CDR3 nucleotides: TGTGCCAGCAGCGCAGGGACAGGGCGCTCCTACAATGAGCAGTTCTTC.

The rearrangement joins TRBV5-1 to TRBJ2-2; tentative D call: TRBD2 (5 bases). The CDR3 consists of 14 residues. V lost 7 bases, J lost 2 bases, and 12 bases lay in between. Germline-derived CDR1 and CDR2 are SGHRS and YFSETQ. As DNA, the CDR3 is TGCGCCAGCGGAATGAGGGAAAACACCGGGGAGCTGTTTTTT. Residues: CASGMRENTGELFF. The full variable domain, completed using reference TRBV5-1 and TRBJ2-2, is KAGVTQTPRYLIKTRGQQVTLSCSPISGHRSVSWYQQTPGQGLQFLFEYFSETQRNKGNFPGRFSGRQFSNSRSEMNVSTLELGDSALYLCASGMRENTGELFFGEGSRLTVL.

This chain links TRBV7-9 with TRBJ2-7, with D possibly matching TRBD1 (5 bases). Per the germline V gene, CDR1 is SEHNR and CDR2 is FQNEAQ (reference sequence). V shed 5 bases and J shed 7 bases, with 15 bases lying between them. CDR3 size: 13 residues. CDR3: CASSNKGLGEQYF. The CDR3 region has the DNA TGTGCCAGCAGCAACAAGGGGCTTGGGGAGCAGTACTTC.

This clone was observed a handful of times. This chain links TRBV19 with TRBJ2-5; D might be TRBD1 (6 bases). CDR3 size: 15 residues. V was pared by 3 bases and J by 2 bases, with 13 bases between. Germline CDR1 is LNHDA and CDR2 is SQIVND (reference sequence). The CDR3 nucleotides read TGTGCCAGTAGTATGAGGTGGACAGTGCAAGAGACCCAGTACTTC. Its translation is CASSMRWTVQETQYF.